This entry describes one TCR beta chain. Its antigen is unidentified. The sample comes from a study of cytomegalovirus exposure and HLA in healthy donors. V dropped 4 bases and J dropped 6 bases, with 10 bases sitting between them. CDR1 and CDR2 (germline): MNHEY, SMNVEV (reference sequence). The CDR3 sequence is 13 residues long. Study-level results: The classifier, whose performance was assessed in both the original and validation cohorts, reportedly diagnosed cytomegalovirus status with high specificity and sensitivity. Certain sequence variants were highly shared and formed a cluster, and this cluster was likely a sequencing artifact.

Both 60 Vbeta primers and 13 Jbeta primers went into the PCR. Repertoires were generated with immunoSEQ multiplex PCR, while TCRdb's copy carries only in-frame clones and drops some. The sample lists approximately 150,000 clones; 76% were seen once. This clonotype was sampled from a male donor in good health and CMV-seronegative. The sequenced material came from PBMCs. The V gene is TRBV27, the J gene TRBJ2-1; no firm D call. CDR3 region: CASSSSNSNEQFF. The CDR3 DNA reads as TGTGCCAGCAGTTCGTCGAACAGCAATGAGCAGTTCTTC.